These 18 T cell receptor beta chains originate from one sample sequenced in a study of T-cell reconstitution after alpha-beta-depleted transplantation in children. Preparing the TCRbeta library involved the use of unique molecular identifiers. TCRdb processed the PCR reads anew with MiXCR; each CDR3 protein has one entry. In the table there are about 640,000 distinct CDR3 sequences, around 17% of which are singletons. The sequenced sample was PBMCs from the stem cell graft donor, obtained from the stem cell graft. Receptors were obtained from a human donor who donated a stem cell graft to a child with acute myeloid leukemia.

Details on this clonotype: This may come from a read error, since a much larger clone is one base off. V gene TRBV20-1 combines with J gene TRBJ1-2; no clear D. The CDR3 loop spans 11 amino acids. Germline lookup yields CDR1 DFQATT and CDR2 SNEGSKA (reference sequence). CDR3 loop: CSARDPSACTF. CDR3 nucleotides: TGCAGTGCTAGAGATCCCTCTGCCTGCACTTTC.

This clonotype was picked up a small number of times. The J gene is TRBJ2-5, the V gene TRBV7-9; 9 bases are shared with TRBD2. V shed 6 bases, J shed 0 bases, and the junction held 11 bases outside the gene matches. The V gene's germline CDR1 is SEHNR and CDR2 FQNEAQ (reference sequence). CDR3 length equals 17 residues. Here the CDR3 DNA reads TGTGCCAGCAGTCTGGGGAGCGGGGGGACCTACCAAGAGACCCAGTACTTC. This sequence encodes CASSLGSGGTYQETQYF.

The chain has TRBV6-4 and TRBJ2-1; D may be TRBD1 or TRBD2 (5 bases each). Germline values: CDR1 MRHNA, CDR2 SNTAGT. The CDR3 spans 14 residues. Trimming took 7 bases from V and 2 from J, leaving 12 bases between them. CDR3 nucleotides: TGTGCCAGCATGACGGGACCAACCTACAATGAGCAGTTCTTC. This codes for CASMTGPTYNEQFF.

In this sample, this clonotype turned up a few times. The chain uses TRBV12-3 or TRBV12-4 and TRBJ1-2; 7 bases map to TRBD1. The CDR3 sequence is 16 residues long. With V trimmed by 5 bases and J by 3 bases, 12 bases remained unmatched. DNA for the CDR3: TGTGCCAGCAGTCCCATGAGGAGGGGGCTTGACTATGGCTACACCTTC. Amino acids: CASSPMRRGLDYGYTF.

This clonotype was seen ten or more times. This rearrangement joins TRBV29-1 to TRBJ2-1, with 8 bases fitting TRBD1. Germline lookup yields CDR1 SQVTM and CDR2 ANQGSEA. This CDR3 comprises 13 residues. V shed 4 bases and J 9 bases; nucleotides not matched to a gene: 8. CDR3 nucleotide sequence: TGCAGCGTTGGCGAGACAGGGGCTCGTGAGCAGTTCTTC. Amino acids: CSVGETGAREQFF.

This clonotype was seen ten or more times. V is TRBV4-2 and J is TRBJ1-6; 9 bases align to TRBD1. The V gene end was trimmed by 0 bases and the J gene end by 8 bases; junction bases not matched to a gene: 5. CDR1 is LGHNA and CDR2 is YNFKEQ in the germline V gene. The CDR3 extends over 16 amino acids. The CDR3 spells CASSQERTGDHSPLHF. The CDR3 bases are TGTGCCAGCAGCCAAGAAAGGACAGGGGACCATTCACCCCTCCACTTT.

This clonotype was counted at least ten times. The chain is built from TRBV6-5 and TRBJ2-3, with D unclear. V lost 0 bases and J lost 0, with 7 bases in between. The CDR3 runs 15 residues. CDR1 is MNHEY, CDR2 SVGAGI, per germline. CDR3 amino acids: CASSYSIGSTDTQYF. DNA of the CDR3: TGTGCCAGCAGTTACTCGATAGGCAGCACAGATACGCAGTATTTT.

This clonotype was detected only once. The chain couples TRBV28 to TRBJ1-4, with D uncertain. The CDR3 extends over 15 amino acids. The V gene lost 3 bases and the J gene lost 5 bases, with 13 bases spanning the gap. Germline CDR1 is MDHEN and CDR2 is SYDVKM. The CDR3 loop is CASSFIADPNEKLFF. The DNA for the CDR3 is TGTGCCAGCAGTTTTATCGCAGACCCCAATGAAAAACTGTTTTTT.

The CDR3 region has the DNA TGTGCCAGCAGGGACCCCGCGGGGAATGAGCAGTTCTTC. Encoded protein: CASRDPAGNEQFF. The V and J genes are TRBV6-2 or TRBV6-3 and TRBJ2-1; tentatively, D is TRBD2 (6 bases). Germline V gives CDR1 MNHEY, CDR2 SVGEGT. The CDR3 totals 13 residues. Deletions cut 6 bases from V and 7 bases from J, with 13 bases between.

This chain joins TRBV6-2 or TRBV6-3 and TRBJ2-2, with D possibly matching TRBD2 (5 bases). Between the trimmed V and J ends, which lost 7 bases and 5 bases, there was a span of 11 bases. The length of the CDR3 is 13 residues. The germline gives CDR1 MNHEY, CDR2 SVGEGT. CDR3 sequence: CASNLRGTGELFF. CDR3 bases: TGTGCCAGCAACCTGCGAGGGACCGGGGAGCTGTTTTTT.

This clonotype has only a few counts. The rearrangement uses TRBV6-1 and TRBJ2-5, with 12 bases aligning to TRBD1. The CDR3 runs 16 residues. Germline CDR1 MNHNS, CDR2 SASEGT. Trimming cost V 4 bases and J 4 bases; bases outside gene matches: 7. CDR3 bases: TGTGCCAGCAGTGCCTATCCGGGACAGGGGGCAGAGACCCAGTACTTC. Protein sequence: CASSAYPGQGAETQYF.

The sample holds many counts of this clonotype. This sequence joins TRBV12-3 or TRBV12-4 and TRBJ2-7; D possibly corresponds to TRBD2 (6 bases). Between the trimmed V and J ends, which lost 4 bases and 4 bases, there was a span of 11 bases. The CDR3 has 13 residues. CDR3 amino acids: CASSSRDFYEQYF. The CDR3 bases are TGTGCCAGCAGTTCTAGGGACTTTTACGAGCAGTACTTC.

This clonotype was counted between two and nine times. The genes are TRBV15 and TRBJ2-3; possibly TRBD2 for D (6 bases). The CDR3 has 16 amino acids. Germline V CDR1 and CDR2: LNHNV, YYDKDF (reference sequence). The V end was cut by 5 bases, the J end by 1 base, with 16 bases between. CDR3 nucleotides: TGTGCCACCAGCGTAACCCGGGGGTCGGGCACAGATACGCAGTATTTT. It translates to CATSVTRGSGTDTQYF.

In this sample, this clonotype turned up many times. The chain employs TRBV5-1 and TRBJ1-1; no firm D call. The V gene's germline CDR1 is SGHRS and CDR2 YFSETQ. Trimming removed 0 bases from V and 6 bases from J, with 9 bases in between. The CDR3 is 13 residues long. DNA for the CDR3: TGCGCCAGCAGCTTGGCCGGGGTGGCTGAAGCTTTCTTT. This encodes CASSLAGVAEAFF.

The CDR3 DNA is TGTGCCTGGAGTGTAGCGTTCTCCTACGAGCAGTACTTC. Residues: CAWSVAFSYEQYF. The gene calls are TRBV30 and TRBJ2-7; D is uncertain. The V end lost 0 bases, the J end lost 0 bases, and 6 bases lay between the germline ends. This CDR3 region has 13 residues. CDR1 is GTSNPN, CDR2 SVGIG, per germline (reference sequence).

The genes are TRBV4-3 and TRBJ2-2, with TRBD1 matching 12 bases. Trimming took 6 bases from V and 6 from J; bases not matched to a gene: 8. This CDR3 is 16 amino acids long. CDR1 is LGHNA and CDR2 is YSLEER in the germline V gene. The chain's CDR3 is CASRRGTGGFSGELFF. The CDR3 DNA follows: TGCGCCAGCAGGAGGGGGACAGGGGGCTTCTCCGGGGAGCTGTTTTTT.

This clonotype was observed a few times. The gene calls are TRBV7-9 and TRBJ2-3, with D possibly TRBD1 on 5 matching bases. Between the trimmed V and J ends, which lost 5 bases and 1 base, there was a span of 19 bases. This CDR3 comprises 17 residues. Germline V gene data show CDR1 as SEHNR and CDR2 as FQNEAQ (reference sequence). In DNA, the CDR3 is TGTGCCAGCAGCCCGAGTCTCAGGGTATGGCGCACAGATACGCAGTATTTT. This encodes CASSPSLRVWRTDTQYF.

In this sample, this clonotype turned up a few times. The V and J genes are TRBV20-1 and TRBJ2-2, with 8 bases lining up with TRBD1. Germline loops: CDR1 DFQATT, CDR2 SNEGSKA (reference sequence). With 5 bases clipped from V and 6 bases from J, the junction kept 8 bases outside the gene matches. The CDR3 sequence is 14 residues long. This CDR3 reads CSASRTGKAGELFF. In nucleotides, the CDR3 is TGCAGTGCTTCCCGGACAGGGAAGGCCGGGGAGCTGTTTTTT.